A selection of T cell receptor beta chains follows, all from one sample in a study of T cells after yellow fever vaccination. A single record per CDR3 protein comes from TCRdb applying MiXCR to the 5' RACE reads. In the table there are some 200,000 distinct CDR3 sequences, under 3.5% of which are singletons. Sequenced here: CD4+ T cells sorted from PBMCs, sampled 10 days after the yellow fever booster vaccination. These TCRs come from a man between 18 and 35 years old who received the YFV17D yellow fever vaccine. CDR3s leave out the opening cysteine and the closing phenylalanine or tryptophan. A row's size may be missing; if present it is once, few, many or a size class.

J	V	size	CDR3
TRBJ2-7	TRBV6-2/TRBV6-3	.	ASAPLTYEQY
TRBJ2-1	TRBV7-7	few	ASSEDLGEQF
TRBJ2-1	TRBV10-3	many	AIRTSGGANEQF
TRBJ1-5	TRBV7-2	many	ASSFGGQPQH
TRBJ2-3	TRBV11-2	few	ASSLVQADTQY
TRBJ2-2	TRBV4-3	many	ASSQEVGFNTGELF
TRBJ1-2	TRBV20-1	.	SVVRGSYYGYT
TRBJ2-2	TRBV29-1	many	SGGDTGELF
TRBJ2-5	TRBV4-3	many	ASSQEFRIQETQY
TRBJ2-5	TRBV7-2	few	ASSLDPTVSQY